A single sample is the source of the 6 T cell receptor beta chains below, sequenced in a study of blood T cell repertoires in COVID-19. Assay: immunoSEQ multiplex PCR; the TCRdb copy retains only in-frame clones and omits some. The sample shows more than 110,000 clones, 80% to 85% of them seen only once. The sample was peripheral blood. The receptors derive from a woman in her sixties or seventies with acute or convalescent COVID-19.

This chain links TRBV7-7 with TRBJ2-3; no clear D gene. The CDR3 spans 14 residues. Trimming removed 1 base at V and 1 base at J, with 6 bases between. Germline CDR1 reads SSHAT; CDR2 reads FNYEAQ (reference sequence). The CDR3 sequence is CASSLDDCTDTQYF. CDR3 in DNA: TGTGCCAGCAGCTTAGATGACTGCACAGATACGCAGTATTTT. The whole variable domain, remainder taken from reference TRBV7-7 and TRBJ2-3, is GAGVSQSPRYKVTKRGQDVTLRCDPISSHATLYWYQQALGQGPEFLTYFNYEAQPDKSGLPSDRFSAERPEGSISTLTIQRTEQRDSAMYRCASSLDDCTDTQYFGPGTRLTVL.

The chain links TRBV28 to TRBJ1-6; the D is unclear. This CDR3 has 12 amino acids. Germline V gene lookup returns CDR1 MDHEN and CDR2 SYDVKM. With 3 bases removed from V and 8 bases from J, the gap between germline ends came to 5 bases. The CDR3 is CASSFPDSPLHF. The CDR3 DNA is TGTGCCAGCAGTTTCCCGGATTCACCCCTCCACTTT.

The CDR3 protein is CASSNGGAYEQYF. The CDR3 DNA follows: TGTGCCAGTAGTAATGGCGGAGCCTACGAGCAGTACTTC. The chain carries TRBV19 and TRBJ2-7; D is unresolved. Trimming cost V 4 bases and J 2 bases, with 9 bases left between them. The CDR3 has 13 residues. Germline values: CDR1 LNHDA, CDR2 SQIVND (reference sequence).

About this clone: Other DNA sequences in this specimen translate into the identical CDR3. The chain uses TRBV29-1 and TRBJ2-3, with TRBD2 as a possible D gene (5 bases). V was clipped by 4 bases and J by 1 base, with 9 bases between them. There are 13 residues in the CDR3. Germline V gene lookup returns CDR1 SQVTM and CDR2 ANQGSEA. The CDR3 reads CSVGRGGTDTQYF. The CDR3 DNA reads TGCAGCGTTGGCCGGGGAGGCACAGATACGCAGTATTTT.

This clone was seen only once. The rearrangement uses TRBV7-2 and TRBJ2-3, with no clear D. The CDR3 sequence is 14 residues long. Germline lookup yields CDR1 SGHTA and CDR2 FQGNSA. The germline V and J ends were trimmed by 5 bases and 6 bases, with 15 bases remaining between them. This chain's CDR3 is CASSLRPYSDTQYF. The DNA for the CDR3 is TGTGCCAGCAGCCTACGACCTTACAGTGATACGCAGTATTTT.

The CDR3 DNA reads as TGTGCCAGCAGTCGTCAGCCCCTACGGGGGAGGAGGACAGATACGCAGTATTTT. It encodes CASSRQPLRGRRTDTQYF. V usage is TRBV14 and J usage is TRBJ2-3; possible D gene TRBD2, 6 bases. The CDR3 length is 18 residues. Germline assignment: CDR1 SGHDN and CDR2 FVKESK. Trimming cost V 6 bases and J 3 bases, with 25 bases left between them. The complete variable domain, with remaining parts taken from reference TRBV14 and TRBJ2-3, reads EAGVTQFPSHSVIEKGQTVTLRCDPISGHDNLYWYRRVMGKEIKFLLHFVKESKQDESGMPNNRFLAERTGGTYSTLKVQPAELEDSGVYFCASSRQPLRGRRTDTQYFGPGTRLTVL.